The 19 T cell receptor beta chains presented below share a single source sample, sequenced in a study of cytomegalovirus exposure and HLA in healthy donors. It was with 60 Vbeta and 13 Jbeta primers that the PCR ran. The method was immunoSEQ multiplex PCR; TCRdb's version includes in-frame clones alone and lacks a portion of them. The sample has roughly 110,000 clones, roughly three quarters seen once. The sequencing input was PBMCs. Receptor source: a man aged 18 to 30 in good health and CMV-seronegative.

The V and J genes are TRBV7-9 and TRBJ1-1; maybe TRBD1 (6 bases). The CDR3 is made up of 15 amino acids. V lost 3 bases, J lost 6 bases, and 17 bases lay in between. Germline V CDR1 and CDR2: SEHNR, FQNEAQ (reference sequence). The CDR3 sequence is CASSLVSGGGSEAFF. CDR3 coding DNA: TGTGCCAGCAGCTTGGTTTCGGGAGGGGGATCTGAAGCTTTCTTT. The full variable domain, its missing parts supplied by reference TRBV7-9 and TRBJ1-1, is DTGVSQNPRHKITKRGQNVTFRCDPISEHNRLYWYRQTLGQGPEFLTYFQNEAQLEKSRLLSDRFSAERPKGSFSTLEIQRTEQGDSAMYLCASSLVSGGGSEAFFGQGTRLTVV.

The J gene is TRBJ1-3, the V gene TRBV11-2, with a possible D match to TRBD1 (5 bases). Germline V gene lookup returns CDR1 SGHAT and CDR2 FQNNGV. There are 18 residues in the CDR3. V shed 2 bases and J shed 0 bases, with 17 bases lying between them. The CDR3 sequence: CASSLKGATGYSGNTIYF. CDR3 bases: TGTGCCAGCAGCTTAAAGGGCGCTACAGGTTACTCTGGAAACACCATATATTTT.

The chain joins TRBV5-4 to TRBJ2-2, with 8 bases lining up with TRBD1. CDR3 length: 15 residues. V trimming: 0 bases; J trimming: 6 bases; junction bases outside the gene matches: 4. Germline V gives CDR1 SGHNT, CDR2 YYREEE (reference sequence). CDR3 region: CASSLGRTGPGELFF. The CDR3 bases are TGTGCCAGCAGCTTGGGCCGGACAGGGCCCGGGGAGCTGTTTTTT.

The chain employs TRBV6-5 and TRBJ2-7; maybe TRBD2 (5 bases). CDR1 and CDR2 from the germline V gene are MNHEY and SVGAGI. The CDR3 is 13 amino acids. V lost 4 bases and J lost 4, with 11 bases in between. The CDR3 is CASSLGRGYEQYF. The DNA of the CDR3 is TGTGCCAGCAGTTTGGGCAGAGGGTACGAGCAGTACTTC.

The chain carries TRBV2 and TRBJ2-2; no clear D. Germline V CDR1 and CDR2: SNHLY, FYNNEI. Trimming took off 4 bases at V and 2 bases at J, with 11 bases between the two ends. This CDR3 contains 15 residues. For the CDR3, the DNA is TGTGCCAGCAGTGGGTTTGACTCCAACACCGGGGAGCTGTTTTTT. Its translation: CASSGFDSNTGELFF.

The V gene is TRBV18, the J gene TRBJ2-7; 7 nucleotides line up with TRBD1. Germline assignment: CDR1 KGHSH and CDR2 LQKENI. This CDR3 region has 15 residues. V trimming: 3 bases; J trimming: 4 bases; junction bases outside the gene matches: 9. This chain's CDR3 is CASSPAPGQAYEQYF. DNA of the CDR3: TGTGCCAGCTCACCCGCGCCCGGACAGGCTTACGAGCAGTACTTC.

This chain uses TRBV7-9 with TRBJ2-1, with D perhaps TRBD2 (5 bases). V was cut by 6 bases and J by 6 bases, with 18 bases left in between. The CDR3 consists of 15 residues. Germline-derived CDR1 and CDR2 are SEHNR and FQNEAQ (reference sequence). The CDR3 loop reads CASRLGSGFRNEQFF. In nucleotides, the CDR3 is TGTGCCAGCAGACTAGGGTCGGGGTTTCGCAATGAGCAGTTCTTC.

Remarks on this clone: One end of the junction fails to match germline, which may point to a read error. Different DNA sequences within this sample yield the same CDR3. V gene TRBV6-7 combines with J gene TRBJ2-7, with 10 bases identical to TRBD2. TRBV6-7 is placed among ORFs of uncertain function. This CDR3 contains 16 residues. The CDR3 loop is CASSPLATSGVYEQYF. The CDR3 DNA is TGTGCCAGCAGCCCCCTCGCCACTAGCGGGGTCTACGAGCAATACTTC.

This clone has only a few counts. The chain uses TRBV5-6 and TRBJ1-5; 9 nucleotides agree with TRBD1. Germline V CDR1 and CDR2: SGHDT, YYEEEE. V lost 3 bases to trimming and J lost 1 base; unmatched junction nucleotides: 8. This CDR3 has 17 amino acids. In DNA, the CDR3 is TGTGCCAGCAGCTCTGCCGGGACAGGGATGAGCAATCAGCCCCAGCATTTT. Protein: CASSSAGTGMSNQPQHF.

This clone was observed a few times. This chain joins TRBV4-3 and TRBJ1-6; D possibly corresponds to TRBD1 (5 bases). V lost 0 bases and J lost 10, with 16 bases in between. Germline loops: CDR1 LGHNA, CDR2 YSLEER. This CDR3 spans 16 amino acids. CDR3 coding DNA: TGCGCCAGCAGCCAAGATGGGCCGGGGGTGGGGTCACCCCTCCACTTT. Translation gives CASSQDGPGVGSPLHF.

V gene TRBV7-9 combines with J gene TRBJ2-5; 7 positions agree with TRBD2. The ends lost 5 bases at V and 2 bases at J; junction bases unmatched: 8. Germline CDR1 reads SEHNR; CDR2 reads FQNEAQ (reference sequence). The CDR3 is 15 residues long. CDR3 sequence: CASSTALAAQETQYF. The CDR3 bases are TGTGCCAGCAGCACCGCGCTAGCGGCACAAGAGACCCAGTACTTC.

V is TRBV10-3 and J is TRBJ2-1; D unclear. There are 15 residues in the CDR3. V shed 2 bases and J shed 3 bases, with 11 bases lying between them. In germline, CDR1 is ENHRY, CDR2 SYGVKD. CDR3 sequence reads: CAISEGIAVYNEQFF. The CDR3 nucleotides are TGTGCCATCAGTGAGGGAATAGCCGTCTACAATGAGCAGTTCTTC.

CDR3 sequence (DNA): TGTGCCAGTAGTATCTATTGGGAGCTGTTTTTT. This gives the protein CASSIYWELFF. The V call is TRBV19, the J call TRBJ2-2; D gene ambiguous. CDR1 and CDR2 (germline): LNHDA, SQIVND (reference sequence). This CDR3 has 11 residues. V shed 3 bases and J shed 9 bases, with 5 bases lying between them.

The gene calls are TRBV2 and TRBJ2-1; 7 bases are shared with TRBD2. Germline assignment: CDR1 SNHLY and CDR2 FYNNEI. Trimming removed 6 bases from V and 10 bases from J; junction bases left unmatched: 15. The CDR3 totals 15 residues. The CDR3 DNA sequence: TGTGCCAGCAGGAGGGACTCCAACCCAGCGGGAGAGCAGTTCTTC. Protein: CASRRDSNPAGEQFF.

The CDR3 protein is CASSDSNVLTF. The DNA of the CDR3 is TGTGCCAGCAGTGACTCCAACGTCCTGACTTTC. This rearrangement joins TRBV6-1 to TRBJ2-6; D is unresolved. V was shortened by 3 bases and J by 8 bases, with 2 bases between the two germline ends. This CDR3 is built from 11 residues. Germline CDR1 MNHNS, CDR2 SASEGT.

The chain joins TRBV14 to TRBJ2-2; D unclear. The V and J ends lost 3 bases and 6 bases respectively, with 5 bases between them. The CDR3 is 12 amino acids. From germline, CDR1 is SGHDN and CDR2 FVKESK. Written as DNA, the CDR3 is TGTGCCAGCAGCCATCGGGCCGGGGAGCTGTTTTTT. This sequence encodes CASSHRAGELFF.

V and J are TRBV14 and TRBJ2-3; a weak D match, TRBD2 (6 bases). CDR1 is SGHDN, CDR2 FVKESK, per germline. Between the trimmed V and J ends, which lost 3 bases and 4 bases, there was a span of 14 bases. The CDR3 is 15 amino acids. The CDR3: CASSHDGGWSDTQYF. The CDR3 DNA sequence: TGTGCCAGCAGCCACGATGGGGGGTGGTCAGATACGCAGTATTTT. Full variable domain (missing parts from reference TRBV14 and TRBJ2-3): EAGVTQFPSHSVIEKGQTVTLRCDPISGHDNLYWYRRVMGKEIKFLLHFVKESKQDESGMPNNRFLAERTGGTYSTLKVQPAELEDSGVYFCASSHDGGWSDTQYFGPGTRLTVL.

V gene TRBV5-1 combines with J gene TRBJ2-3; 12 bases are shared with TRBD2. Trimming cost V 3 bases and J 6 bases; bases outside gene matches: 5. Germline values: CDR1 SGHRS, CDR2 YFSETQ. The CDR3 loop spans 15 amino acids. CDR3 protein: CASSSTSGGSDTQYF. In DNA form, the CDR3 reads TGCGCCAGCAGCTCCACTAGCGGGGGGTCGGATACGCAGTATTTT.

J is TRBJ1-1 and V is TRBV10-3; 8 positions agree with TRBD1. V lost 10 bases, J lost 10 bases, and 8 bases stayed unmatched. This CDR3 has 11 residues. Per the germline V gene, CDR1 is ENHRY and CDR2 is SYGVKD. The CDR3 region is CATTTGDGAFF. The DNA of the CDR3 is TGTGCCACTACGACAGGGGACGGAGCTTTCTTT.